This entry describes one T cell receptor beta chain. This sample stems from a study of cytomegalovirus exposure and HLA in healthy donors. The PCR contained 60 Vbeta and 13 Jbeta primers. The method was immunoSEQ multiplex PCR; TCRdb's version includes in-frame clones alone and lacks a portion of them. Seen here are some 160,000 clones, approximately 76% observed once, and the top ten hold approximately 5.6%. From germline, CDR1 is SGHNT and CDR2 YYREEE (reference sequence). This CDR3 has 14 residues. J gave up 1 base and V 2 bases, and 2 bases lay outside the gene matches. The TCR comes from a woman younger than 30 in good health and CMV-seropositive. What was sequenced was PBMCs. V usage is TRBV5-4 and J usage is TRBJ2-7, with 8 nucleotides matching TRBD1. CDR3 sequence: CASSFGQGSYEQYF. CDR3 nucleotide sequence: TGTGCCAGCAGCTTCGGACAGGGATCCTACGAGCAGTACTTC.